A single sample is the source of the 23 T cell receptor beta chains below, sequenced in a study of vaccination and CD4 T cells after COVID-19. Regarding treatment: approximately 10-day PBMC culture with coronavirus spike peptide pools or control peptides (ViraFEST assay). At the Johns Hopkins FTIC core, DNA taken from cultured CD4+ T cells was sequenced by way of the Oncomine TCR Beta short-read assay. TCRdb called the PCR reads again in MiXCR, with one record for every CDR3 protein. The repertoire consists of approximately 24,000 distinct CDR3 sequences, with around 67% occurring once and the leading ten covering about a fifth. No antigens are known for them. This sample comprised CD4+ T cells from blood, cultured in vitro, obtained after SARS-CoV-2 vaccination. Source of these receptors: a human donor who received a COVID-19 vaccine.

The genes are TRBV7-9 and TRBJ1-1; no firm D call. The germline V and J ends were trimmed by 5 bases and 5 bases, with 18 bases remaining between them. The CDR3 runs to 15 residues. Germline CDR1 reads SEHNR; CDR2 reads FQNEAQ (reference sequence). The CDR3 loop is CASSLTYSPVTEAFF. CDR3 nucleotides: TGTGCCAGCAGCCTAACGTACTCACCGGTTACTGAAGCTTTCTTT.

The chain carries TRBV20-1 and TRBJ1-1, with TRBD1 matching 7 bases. The CDR3 extends over 14 amino acids. Germline CDR1 DFQATT, CDR2 SNEGSKA (reference sequence). The J segment lost 0 bases and the V segment lost 6 bases, leaving 7 bases of the junction unmatched. This chain's CDR3 is CSARDSLMNTEAFF. CDR3 DNA: TGCAGTGCGAGGGACAGTCTCATGAACACTGAAGCTTTCTTT.

The rearrangement joins TRBV7-9 to TRBJ1-1; D unresolved. Germline V gives CDR1 SEHNR, CDR2 FQNEAQ (reference sequence). V gave up 1 base and J gave up 6 bases, with 6 bases separating them. The CDR3 covers 12 residues. CDR3 sequence: CASSLEFPEAFF. The CDR3 bases are TGTGCCAGCAGCTTAGAATTCCCTGAAGCTTTCTTT.

This sequence joins TRBV15 and TRBJ1-2, with TRBD1 matching over 8 bases. CDR3 size: 14 residues. Trimming at V came to 0 bases and at J to 8 bases, leaving 5 bases not matched to a gene. Germline CDR1 LNHNV, CDR2 YYDKDF (reference sequence). CDR3 bases: TGTGCCACCAGCAGAGACAGGGGGCGTGACGGCTACACCTTC. Translation gives CATSRDRGRDGYTF.

V and J are TRBV19 and TRBJ1-3, with a possible D match to TRBD1 (5 bases). The CDR3 consists of 14 residues. Trimming removed 3 bases at V and 3 bases at J, with 9 bases between. CDR1 is LNHDA, CDR2 SQIVND, per germline (reference sequence). CDR3 sequence (DNA): TGTGCCAGTAGTATTGCGGGGGATGGAAACACCATATATTTT. It translates to CASSIAGDGNTIYF.

V usage is TRBV12-3 or TRBV12-4 and J usage is TRBJ1-2, with D hard to call. The CDR3 sequence is 13 residues long. Trimming removed 3 bases at V and 7 bases at J, with 12 bases between. The CDR3 DNA reads TGTGCCAGCAGTTTGGGCCCGGCGAGTGGCTACACCTTC. Translated, it gives CASSLGPASGYTF.

V is TRBV28 and J is TRBJ1-5, with TRBD1 matching over 7 bases. Germline CDR1 is MDHEN and CDR2 is SYDVKM. This CDR3 contains 16 residues. V lost 2 bases to trimming and J lost 4 bases; unmatched junction nucleotides: 8. DNA for the CDR3: TGTGCCAGCAGTTTACCCGACAGGGCTGTTAATCAGCCCCAGCATTTT. Translation: CASSLPDRAVNQPQHF.

The count of this clonotype is one. The chain has TRBV20-1 and TRBJ2-7; a possible D gene is TRBD2 (5 bases). Germline CDR1 is DFQATT and CDR2 is SNEGSKA (reference sequence). V lost 5 bases, J lost 5 bases, and 13 bases lay in between. There are 12 residues in the CDR3. CDR3 loop: CSARRTKNEQYF. In nucleotides, the CDR3 is TGCAGTGCTCGGAGGACGAAAAACGAGCAGTACTTC.

The chain carries TRBV10-1 and TRBJ2-7, with D perhaps matching TRBD1 or TRBD2 (5 bases each). Deletions cut 9 bases from V and 2 bases from J, with 20 bases between. The length of the CDR3 is 15 residues. Looked up from germline, CDR1 is WNHNN and CDR2 is SYGVQD (reference sequence). The CDR3 here is CARNLCRDAAYEQYF. Written as DNA, the CDR3 is TGCGCCAGGAACCTCTGCCGGGACGCTGCCTACGAGCAGTACTTC.

This clonotype came up a few times. The chain uses TRBV7-2 and TRBJ2-5, with TRBD2 as a possible D gene (6 bases). The CDR3 totals 16 residues. V lost 1 base and J 1 base, leaving 13 bases between the germline ends. Germline values: CDR1 SGHTA, CDR2 FQGNSA. CDR3 nucleotides: TGTGCCAGCAGCTTAGGGGGTGCGGGGCCCCAAGAGACCCAGTACTTC. Translation: CASSLGGAGPQETQYF.

As regards this clonotype: Its ends do not fully match the called genes, so a read error is possible. The gene calls are TRBV4-2 and TRBJ2-2; 8 bases line up with TRBD1. Germline V gene data show CDR1 as LGHNA and CDR2 as YNFKEQ. The CDR3 is made up of 15 amino acids. The CDR3 sequence: CASSLMDRDTGELFF. CDR3 coding DNA: TGTGCCAGCAGCCTTATGGACAGGGACACCGGGGAGCTGTTTTTC.

The rearrangement joins TRBV20-1 to TRBJ2-1, with 7 bases aligning to TRBD2. The CDR3 totals 16 residues. J lost 3 bases, V lost 3 bases, and 11 bases had no gene match. Germline assignment: CDR1 DFQATT and CDR2 SNEGSKA (reference sequence). For the CDR3, the DNA is TGCAGTGCTAGGGGTATAGGGCGGGGGAGCTACAATGAGCAGTTCTTC. It codes for CSARGIGRGSYNEQFF.

The chain carries TRBV5-4 and TRBJ1-2; 9 positions agree with TRBD1. This CDR3 spans 14 amino acids. V shed 4 bases, J shed 6 bases, and the junction held 7 bases outside the gene matches. CDR1 is SGHNT and CDR2 is YYREEE in the germline V gene (reference sequence). The CDR3 nucleotides read TGTGCCAGCAGCAAACGACAGGGGGAGGATGGCTACACCTTC. Residues: CASSKRQGEDGYTF.

Only a few counts were recorded for this clonotype. The chain carries TRBV6-5 and TRBJ2-3; 8 nucleotides line up with TRBD1. The germline V gene has CDR1 MNHEY and CDR2 SVGAGI. V lost 0 bases, J lost 2 bases, and 1 base stayed unmatched. The CDR3 is 15 amino acids. The CDR3, as DNA: TGTGCCAGCAGTTACTCGGGACAGGCCACAGATACGCAGTATTTT. Its protein is CASSYSGQATDTQYF.

V usage is TRBV24-1 and J usage is TRBJ2-3; 7 bases agree with TRBD2. The germline V gene has CDR1 KGHDR and CDR2 SFDVKD. Unmatched junction bases numbered 9, after V lost 7 bases and J lost 0 bases. The CDR3 contains 16 residues. The DNA of the CDR3 is TGTGCCACCAGGGGAACGGGGGGAGAGAGCACAGATACGCAGTATTTT. Its protein product is CATRGTGGESTDTQYF.

This chain links TRBV21-1 with TRBJ1-2; the D segment call TRBD1 is taken from the table without a DNA check. TRBV21-1 is a recognized pseudogene. The CDR3 contains 15 residues. The CDR3 DNA sequence: TGTGCCAGCGCAACTGATCCCGGGACAGGGCATGGCTACACCTTC. Its protein is CASATDPGTGHGYTF.

This clonotype was found a few times. This rearrangement joins TRBV20-1 to TRBJ1-1; the D gene is possibly TRBD1 (5 bases). CDR3 length: 13 amino acids. The germline V gene has CDR1 DFQATT and CDR2 SNEGSKA (reference sequence). V was trimmed by 2 bases and J by 8 bases, leaving 15 bases between them. CDR3 region: CSARWGGGREAFF. The CDR3 DNA follows: TGCAGTGCTAGATGGGGGGGTGGAAGGGAAGCTTTCTTT.

The chain recombines TRBV7-9 with TRBJ1-2, with TRBD1 matching over 9 bases. From germline, CDR1 is SEHNR and CDR2 FQNEAQ (reference sequence). V was pared by 5 bases and J by 6 bases, with 7 bases of the junction left unmatched. The CDR3 is 14 amino acids. The CDR3 here is CASSPGQGRDGYTF. DNA for the CDR3: TGTGCCAGCAGCCCTGGACAGGGGCGGGATGGCTACACCTTC.

This chain links TRBV10-1 with TRBJ2-5; possible D gene TRBD2, 7 bases. The V end was cut by 3 bases, the J end by 4 bases, with 9 bases between. Germline V gene sequence: CDR1 WNHNN, CDR2 SYGVQD (reference sequence). The CDR3 has 13 residues. CDR3 sequence reads: CASSDGGRETQYF. As DNA, the CDR3 is TGCGCCAGCAGTGACGGGGGGCGAGAGACCCAGTACTTC.

The chain couples TRBV19 to TRBJ2-7, with 9 bases identical to TRBD2. V trimming: 5 bases; J trimming: 0 bases; junction bases outside the gene matches: 5. Per the germline V gene, CDR1 is LNHDA and CDR2 is SQIVND (reference sequence). This CDR3 comprises 15 residues. This chain's CDR3 is CASSQTSGSSYEQYF. CDR3 bases: TGTGCCAGTAGTCAGACTAGCGGAAGCTCCTACGAGCAGTACTTC.

This chain joins TRBV7-2 and TRBJ2-7; the D gene is possibly TRBD2 (6 bases). This CDR3 contains 15 residues. Per germline, CDR1 SGHTA and CDR2 FQGNSA. The V and J ends lost 4 bases and 3 bases respectively, with 16 bases between them. CDR3 region: CASSSALAEVYEQYF. CDR3 in DNA: TGTGCCAGCAGCTCAGCACTAGCCGAAGTCTACGAGCAGTACTTC.

The V gene is TRBV28, the J gene TRBJ2-7; 7 nucleotides agree with TRBD1. Unmatched junction bases numbered 6, after V lost 3 bases and J lost 7 bases. This CDR3 contains 13 residues. Germline V CDR1 and CDR2: MDHEN, SYDVKM. CDR3 nucleotides: TGTGCCAGCAGTTTCGGAACAGGGGAAGAGCAGTACTTC. It encodes CASSFGTGEEQYF.

This chain connects TRBV7-2 to TRBJ2-7; 7 positions agree with TRBD2. This CDR3 is 15 amino acids long. Looked up from germline, CDR1 is SGHTA and CDR2 is FQGNSA. V lost 0 bases to trimming and J lost 1 base; unmatched junction nucleotides: 3. The CDR3 DNA follows: TGTGCCAGCAGCTTAGCCCCTAGCGGATCCTACGAGCAGTACTTC. Its protein product is CASSLAPSGSYEQYF. The full variable domain, in which reference TRBV7-2 and TRBJ2-7 provide the parts outside the CDR3, is GAGVSQSPSNKVTEKGKDVELRCDPISGHTALYWYRQSLGQGLEFLIYFQGNSAPDKSGLPSDRFSAERTGGSVSTLTIQRTQQEDSAVYLCASSLAPSGSYEQYFGPGTRLTVT.